Each of the 27 T cell receptor beta chains below was sequenced from the same sample in a study of cytomegalovirus exposure and HLA in healthy donors. 60 Vbeta and 13 Jbeta primers were used in PCR. Profiled with immunoSEQ multiplex PCR; TCRdb holds only in-frame clones, not every one. The data contain some 180,000 clones, approximately 84% of them singletons. Sequencing was carried out using PBMCs. The receptors were sampled from a girl under three years old in good health and CMV-seronegative.

This chain links TRBV13 with TRBJ2-1; 9 bases align to TRBD2. Germline V CDR1 and CDR2: PRHDT, FYEKMQ (reference sequence). The CDR3 length is 13 residues. With 5 bases clipped from V and 9 bases from J, the junction kept 5 bases outside the gene matches. The CDR3 spells CASSSSGRGEQFF. In nucleotides, the CDR3 is TGTGCCAGCAGCAGTAGCGGGAGAGGTGAGCAGTTCTTC.

This sequence joins TRBV30 and TRBJ2-7, with a weak D call TRBD2 (6 bases). Germline lookup yields CDR1 GTSNPN and CDR2 SVGIG (reference sequence). V was cut by 4 bases and J by 3 bases, with 16 bases left in between. This CDR3 comprises 14 residues. The CDR3 loop is CAWTFGGAVYEQYF. CDR3 sequence (DNA): TGTGCCTGGACTTTCGGAGGGGCGGTCTACGAGCAGTACTTC.

A few counts support this clone. The rearrangement uses TRBV9 and TRBJ2-5; perhaps TRBD1 as D (5 bases). Trimming removed 3 bases from V and 5 bases from J, with 14 bases in between. CDR1 and CDR2 (germline): SGDLS, YYNGEE. This CDR3 has 14 amino acids. The CDR3 nucleotides are TGTGCCAGCAGCGCTACAGGCGTACAGGAGACCCAGTACTTC. Translation: CASSATGVQETQYF.

The rearrangement joins TRBV5-1 to TRBJ2-7; maybe TRBD1 (6 bases). This CDR3 is built from 13 residues. CDR1 and CDR2 from the germline V gene are SGHRS and YFSETQ. Trimming shortened V by 2 bases and J by 3 bases, and 9 bases separated the two germline ends. The CDR3 loop reads CASSLGGFYEQYF. As DNA, the CDR3 is TGCGCCAGCAGCTTAGGGGGATTCTACGAGCAGTACTTC. The full variable domain, with the rest looked up from reference TRBV5-1 and TRBJ2-7, is KAGVTQTPRYLIKTRGQQVTLSCSPISGHRSVSWYQQTPGQGLQFLFEYFSETQRNKGNFPGRFSGRQFSNSRSEMNVSTLELGDSALYLCASSLGGFYEQYFGPGTRLTVT.

This clone was recorded a few times. V and J are TRBV30 and TRBJ1-6; no clear D gene. From germline, CDR1 is GTSNPN and CDR2 SVGIG (reference sequence). V was cut by 2 bases and J by 0 bases, with 8 bases left in between. The CDR3 has 15 residues. CDR3 DNA sequence: TGTGCCTGGAGTTCCGGTGGCTCCTATAATTCACCCCTCCACTTT. Translated, it gives CAWSSGGSYNSPLHF.

V usage is TRBV14 and J usage is TRBJ1-2, with D unresolved. CDR3 size: 14 residues. Trimming took off 2 bases at V and 4 bases at J, with 11 bases between the two ends. CDR1 SGHDN and CDR2 FVKESK come from the germline V gene. CDR3 amino acids: CASSQSTAAYGYTF. In DNA form, the CDR3 reads TGTGCCAGCAGCCAATCGACTGCCGCCTATGGCTACACCTTC.

This clone was picked up a small number of times. The rearrangement links TRBV19 to TRBJ2-3; D is unresolved. The V end was cut by 4 bases, the J end by 5 bases, with 7 bases between. Germline-derived CDR1 and CDR2 are LNHDA and SQIVND (reference sequence). The CDR3 runs to 12 residues. CDR3 protein: CASSTRGDTQYF. The CDR3 DNA reads TGTGCCAGTAGTACCCGAGGAGATACGCAGTATTTT.

Concerning this clone: An end of the junction does not agree with germline; a read error may underlie this. The chain's CDR3 is CSSSFTGATAFF. DNA of the CDR3: TGTTCCAGCAGCTTTACAGGGGCGACAGCTTTCTTT. The chain joins TRBV7-9 to TRBJ1-1, with 7 bases lining up with TRBD1. Germline V gene lookup returns CDR1 SEHNR and CDR2 FQNEAQ (reference sequence). The CDR3 contains 12 residues.

The chain carries TRBV5-5 and TRBJ2-3; no clear D. From germline, CDR1 is SGHKS and CDR2 YYEKEE (reference sequence). V was pared by 0 bases and J by 0 bases, with 11 bases between. There are 16 residues in the CDR3. The CDR3 region has the DNA TGTGCCAGCAGCTTGGTGGTCAGCGCTAGCACAGATACGCAGTATTTT. Translating gives CASSLVVSASTDTQYF.

The CDR3 sequence is CASSIGTSGLYQETQYF. As DNA, the CDR3 is TGTGCCAGTAGTATAGGGACTAGCGGGTTGTACCAAGAGACCCAGTACTTC. The V call is TRBV19, the J call TRBJ2-5, with 11 bases fitting TRBD2. The CDR3 is 17 residues long. CDR1 and CDR2 from the germline V gene are LNHDA and SQIVND (reference sequence). The ends lost 1 base at V and 0 bases at J; junction bases unmatched: 4.

The chain carries TRBV4-3 and TRBJ1-6; D might be TRBD1 (5 bases). CDR1 and CDR2 (germline): LGHNA, YSLEER. The CDR3 has 16 residues. Deletions cut 0 bases from V and 7 bases from J, with 13 bases between. The CDR3 DNA is TGCGCCAGCAGCCAAGATCCTTCCAGGGAAAATTCACCCCTCCACTTT. This codes for CASSQDPSRENSPLHF.

The chain couples TRBV9 to TRBJ1-4, with 7 bases lining up with TRBD1. This CDR3 is built from 15 residues. Per germline, CDR1 SGDLS and CDR2 YYNGEE. V lost 2 bases to trimming and J lost 8 bases; unmatched junction nucleotides: 9. CDR3 in amino acids: CASSVTGSIGEKLFF. The CDR3 DNA reads as TGTGCCAGCAGCGTGACAGGGTCCATCGGGGAAAAACTGTTTTTT.

The chain recombines TRBV5-1 with TRBJ1-1; 9 bases match TRBD1. CDR3 size: 15 residues. V dropped 4 bases and J dropped 1; count of bases not matched to a gene: 5. Germline assignment: CDR1 SGHRS and CDR2 YFSETQ. The CDR3 sequence: CASSADRGPNTEAFF. The CDR3 DNA is TGCGCCAGCAGCGCGGACAGGGGTCCGAACACTGAAGCTTTCTTT. Variable domain in full (rest from reference TRBV5-1 and TRBJ1-1): KAGVTQTPRYLIKTRGQQVTLSCSPISGHRSVSWYQQTPGQGLQFLFEYFSETQRNKGNFPGRFSGRQFSNSRSEMNVSTLELGDSALYLCASSADRGPNTEAFFGQGTRLTVV.

The chain links TRBV7-9 to TRBJ1-2; D call uncertain. The CDR3 consists of 12 residues. Germline V gives CDR1 SEHNR, CDR2 FQNEAQ (reference sequence). Trimming took 2 bases from V and 6 from J, leaving 7 bases between them. CDR3 sequence (DNA): TGTGCCAGCAGCTTAATGCGGGATGGCTACACCTTC. This sequence encodes CASSLMRDGYTF.

The chain has TRBV9 and TRBJ2-1, with TRBD2 matching 16 bases. The CDR3 spans 17 residues. Trimming cost V 4 bases and J 6 bases; bases outside gene matches: 7. CDR1 is SGDLS, CDR2 YYNGEE, per germline. In nucleotides, the CDR3 is TGTGCCAGCAGCCTCGGGACTAGCGGGAGGGCCATCAATGAGCAGTTCTTC. It codes for CASSLGTSGRAINEQFF.

The chain couples TRBV6-1 to TRBJ2-5, with D maybe TRBD1 (7 bases). The CDR3 is made up of 15 amino acids. Germline V CDR1 and CDR2: MNHNS, SASEGT. V was shortened by 5 bases and J by 0 bases, with 13 bases between the two germline ends. DNA of the CDR3: TGTGCCAGCAGTCAGGGGGGCCTGTACCAAGAGACCCAGTACTTC. Protein: CASSQGGLYQETQYF.

This chain uses TRBV2 with TRBJ2-7; D is perhaps TRBD1 (6 bases). This CDR3 comprises 15 residues. Per germline, CDR1 SNHLY and CDR2 FYNNEI. V lost 6 bases to trimming and J lost 5 bases, with 20 bases between them. In nucleotides, the CDR3 is TGTGCCAGCAGAATTGACACAGGGTCTTTGAACGAGCAGTACTTC. Translation: CASRIDTGSLNEQYF.

V gene TRBV7-3 combines with J gene TRBJ2-7; no clear D gene. The CDR3 has 14 amino acids. Germline-derived CDR1 and CDR2 are SGHTA and FQGTGA. The V and J ends lost 0 bases and 5 bases respectively, with 11 bases between them. The DNA for the CDR3 is TGTGCCAGCAGCTTAACGCGACAAGGCGACGAGCAGTACTTC. Translating gives CASSLTRQGDEQYF.

The chain employs TRBV6-1 and TRBJ1-6; D is possibly TRBD1 (6 bases). CDR3 length: 15 amino acids. CDR1 and CDR2 (germline): MNHNS, SASEGT. Between the trimmed V and J ends, which lost 7 bases and 7 bases, there was a span of 17 bases. The DNA of the CDR3 is TGTGCCAGCACCAGTGTCAGGGGACCCAATTCACCCCTCCACTTT. Translation gives CASTSVRGPNSPLHF.

V gene TRBV9 combines with J gene TRBJ2-7; the match to TRBD2 covers 8 bases. Trimming removed 4 bases from V and 2 bases from J; junction bases left unmatched: 5. Germline CDR1 SGDLS, CDR2 YYNGEE. This CDR3 comprises 14 residues. The CDR3 spells CASSPTGLAYEQYF. DNA of the CDR3: TGTGCCAGCAGCCCAACGGGACTAGCCTACGAGCAGTACTTC.

This clone appeared a few times. The CDR3 here is CASTPGRGTEAFF. The CDR3 nucleotides are TGTGCCAGTACCCCAGGTCGGGGGACTGAAGCTTTCTTT. The chain uses TRBV19 and TRBJ1-1, with a weak D call TRBD1 (5 bases). Deletions cut 7 bases from V and 5 bases from J, with 14 bases between. This CDR3 contains 13 residues. The germline V gene has CDR1 LNHDA and CDR2 SQIVND (reference sequence).

V gene TRBV29-1 combines with J gene TRBJ1-5, with D possibly matching TRBD1 (5 bases). Germline CDR1 reads SQVTM; CDR2 reads ANQGSEA. The V end was cut by 4 bases, the J end by 0 bases, with 16 bases between. This CDR3 region has 16 residues. The CDR3 here is CSVGGGGAGSNQPQHF. CDR3 nucleotides: TGCAGCGTTGGGGGCGGAGGGGCGGGTAGCAATCAGCCCCAGCATTTT.

This clone was recorded once. The junction differs from germline at one of its ends, possibly a read error. The chain recombines TRBV7-9 with TRBJ1-4; 8 bases map to TRBD1. Looked up from germline, CDR1 is SEHNR and CDR2 is FQNEAQ (reference sequence). The CDR3 runs to 15 residues. Written as DNA, the CDR3 is TGTTCCAGCAGTTCGAGGTCCAGGGGGCTCGAAAAACTGTTTTTT. This translates into CSSSSRSRGLEKLFF.

As to this clone: Germline and junction disagree at one end, which may indicate a read error. The chain employs TRBV7-9 and TRBJ2-1, with 7 bases lining up with TRBD1. The CDR3 covers 15 residues. The germline gives CDR1 SEHNR, CDR2 FQNEAQ (reference sequence). The CDR3 nucleotides are TGTTCCAGCAGCTCGAGGGCAGGGGGCTACAATGAGCAGTTCTTC. It encodes CSSSSRAGGYNEQFF.

This chain joins TRBV5-8 and TRBJ2-3; tentatively, D is TRBD1 (6 bases). From germline, CDR1 is SGHTS and CDR2 YDEGEE. The CDR3 covers 15 residues. V was pared by 0 bases and J by 2 bases, with 10 bases between. In DNA form, the CDR3 reads TGTGCCAGCAGCTTGGGTTGGGGGCCCACAGATACGCAGTATTTT. Translating it yields CASSLGWGPTDTQYF. Looking up the rest from reference TRBV5-8 and TRBJ2-3 gives the full variable domain: EAGVTQSPTHLIKTRGQQATLRCSPISGHTSVYWYQQALGLGLQFLLWYDEGEERNRGNFPPRFSGRQFPNYSSELNVNALELEDSALYLCASSLGWGPTDTQYFGPGTRLTVL.

The rearrangement links TRBV25-1 to TRBJ2-2; 7 bases match TRBD1. This CDR3 comprises 17 residues. Germline V lookup: CDR1 MGHDK, CDR2 SYGVNS. The junction had 5 bases not matched to a gene; V was cut back by 1 base and J by 0 bases. The CDR3 DNA is TGTGCCAGCAGTGAATCTAGGGGGCAGGCGAACACCGGGGAGCTGTTTTTT. It specifies CASSESRGQANTGELFF. Looking up the rest from reference TRBV25-1 and TRBJ2-2 gives the full variable domain: EADIYQTPRYLVIGTGKKITLECSQTMGHDKMYWYQQDPGMELHLIHYSYGVNSTEKGDLSSESTVSRIRTEHFPLTLESARPSHTSQYLCASSESRGQANTGELFFGEGSRLTVL.

A note on this clone: Other DNA sequences within the sample encode an identical CDR3. The chain uses TRBV7-3 and TRBJ2-1; a weak D match, TRBD1 (6 bases). V lost 2 bases and J 4 bases, leaving 9 bases between the germline ends. The CDR3 covers 14 residues. CDR1 and CDR2 (germline): SGHTA, FQGTGA. The CDR3 here is CASSLGGGYNEQFF. The CDR3 DNA reads as TGTGCCAGCAGCTTAGGGGGCGGGTACAATGAGCAGTTCTTC.